This T cell receptor beta chain was retrieved from a study of beta chain features in type 1 diabetes. Study outcomes and limitations: Shorter TCRB CDR3s, moderately but significantly so, marked every one of the four CD4+ subsets in Type 1 diabetes patients. Whether HLA type affects TCRB rearrangement stayed undetermined in the present work. TCRB repertoires of naive, central memory and Treg cells appeared more similar among patients than among healthy donors.

Using CD45RO/CCR7/CD25/CD127/CD95/CD27, CD4+ naive, central memory, regulatory and stem cell-like memory cells were sorted. All of the isolated RNA was reverse transcribed, so expressed TCRB transcripts were sequenced. Roughly 3.5 million reads per sample on average were obtained from naive, central memory and regulatory T cell samples. Sequencing used immunoSEQ multiplex PCR; TCRdb keeps in-frame clones, though not all of them. The sample has some 120,000 clones; about 18% are singletons. This clone was detected a few times. Its antigen remains unknown. Sequences were obtained from central memory CD4+ T cells from blood. The clonotype comes from a man between 18 and 29 years old with type 1 diabetes.

The chain's CDR3 is CASRFQQDYTF. As DNA, the CDR3 is TGTGCCAGCAGATTCCAACAGGACTACACCTTC. The V and J genes are TRBV6-5 and TRBJ1-2, with D maybe TRBD1 (5 bases). Trimming pared 6 bases from V and 10 bases from J, leaving 12 bases between. CDR1 and CDR2 (germline): MNHEY, SVGAGI. This CDR3 has 11 residues.